This TCR beta chain was identified during a study of T cell changes during pregnancy in multiple sclerosis. This CDR3 region has 13 residues. From germline, CDR1 is SQVTM and CDR2 ANQGSEA. V lost 4 bases and J lost 2, with 10 bases in between. The protocol was immunoSEQ multiplex PCR, while the TCRdb copy is restricted to in-frame clones and leaves out a portion. This sample yields fewer than 60,000 clones, of which about 93% are seen a single time; roughly 0.4% belongs to the top ten. J is TRBJ2-3 and V is TRBV29-1; weak D call: TRBD1 (6 bases). This material consisted of CD4+ T cells from peripheral blood mononuclear cells, taken after pregnancy. This TCR was sampled from a female donor with multiple sclerosis, enrolled in a pregnancy study. CDR3 DNA: TGCAGCGTTGGTGACAGGTCCACAGATACGCAGTATTTT. It translates to CSVGDRSTDTQYF.